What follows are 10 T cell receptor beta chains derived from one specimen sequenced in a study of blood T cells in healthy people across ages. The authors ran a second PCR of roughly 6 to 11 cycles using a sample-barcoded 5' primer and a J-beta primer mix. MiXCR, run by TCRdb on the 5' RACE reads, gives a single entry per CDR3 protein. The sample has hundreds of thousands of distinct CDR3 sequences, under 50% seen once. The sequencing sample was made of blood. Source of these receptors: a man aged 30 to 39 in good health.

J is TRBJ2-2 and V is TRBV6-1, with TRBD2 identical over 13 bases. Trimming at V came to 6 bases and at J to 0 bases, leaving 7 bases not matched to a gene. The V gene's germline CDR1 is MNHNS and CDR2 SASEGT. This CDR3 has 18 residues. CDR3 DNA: TGTGCCAGCAGGGACCAGACTAGCGGGGGGTCGAACACCGGGGAGCTGTTTTTT. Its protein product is CASRDQTSGGSNTGELFF.

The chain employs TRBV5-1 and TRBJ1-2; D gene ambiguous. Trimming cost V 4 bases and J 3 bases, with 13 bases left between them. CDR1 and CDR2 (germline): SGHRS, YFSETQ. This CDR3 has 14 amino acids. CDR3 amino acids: CASSREGAHYGYTF. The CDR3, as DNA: TGCGCCAGCAGCAGGGAGGGAGCGCACTATGGCTACACCTTC.

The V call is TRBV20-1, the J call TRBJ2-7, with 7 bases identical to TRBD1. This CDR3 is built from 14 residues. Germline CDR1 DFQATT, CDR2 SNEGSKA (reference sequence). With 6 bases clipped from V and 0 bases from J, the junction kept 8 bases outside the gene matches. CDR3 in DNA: TGCAGTGCCCAGCCCCGGGACAGCTCCTACGAGCAGTACTTC. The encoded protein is CSAQPRDSSYEQYF.

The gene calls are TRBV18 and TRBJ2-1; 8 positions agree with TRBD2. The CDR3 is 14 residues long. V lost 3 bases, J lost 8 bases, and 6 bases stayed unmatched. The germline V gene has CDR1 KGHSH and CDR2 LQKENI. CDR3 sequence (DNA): TGTGCCAGCTCACCGGGACTAGTCACCGATGAGCAGTTCTTC. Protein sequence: CASSPGLVTDEQFF. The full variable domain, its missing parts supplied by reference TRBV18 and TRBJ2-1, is NAGVMQNPRHLVRRRGQEARLRCSPMKGHSHVYWYRQLPEEGLKFMVYLQKENIIDESGMPKERFSAEFPKEGPSILRIQQVVRGDSAAYFCASSPGLVTDEQFFGPGTRLTVL.

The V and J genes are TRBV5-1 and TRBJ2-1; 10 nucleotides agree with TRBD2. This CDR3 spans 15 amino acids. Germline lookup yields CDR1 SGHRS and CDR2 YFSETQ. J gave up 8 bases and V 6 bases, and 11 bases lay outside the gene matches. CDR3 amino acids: CASIPSSGGGYEQFF. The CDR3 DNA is TGCGCCAGCATCCCATCTAGCGGGGGAGGATATGAGCAGTTCTTC.

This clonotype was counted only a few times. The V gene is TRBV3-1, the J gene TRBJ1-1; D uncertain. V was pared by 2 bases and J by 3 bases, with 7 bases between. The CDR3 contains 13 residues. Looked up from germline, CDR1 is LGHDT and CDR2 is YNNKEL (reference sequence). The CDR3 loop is CASSQRAYTEAFF. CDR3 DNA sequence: TGTGCCAGCAGCCAACGGGCCTACACTGAAGCTTTCTTT.

The CDR3 loop is CASSSGSMNTEAFF. Written as DNA, the CDR3 is TGTGCCAGCAGCTCCGGGTCCATGAACACTGAAGCTTTCTTT. The chain employs TRBV7-8 and TRBJ1-1; D is ambiguous. V was pared by 4 bases and J by 0 bases, with 9 bases between. CDR1 and CDR2 from the germline V gene are SGHVS and FQNEAQ. The CDR3 totals 14 residues.

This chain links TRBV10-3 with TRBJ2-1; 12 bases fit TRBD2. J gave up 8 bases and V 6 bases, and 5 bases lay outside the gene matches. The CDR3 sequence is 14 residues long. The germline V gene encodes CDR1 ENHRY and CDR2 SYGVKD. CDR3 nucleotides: TGTGCCATCAGCCTAGCGGGGGGGCCGTATGAGCAGTTCTTC. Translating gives CAISLAGGPYEQFF.

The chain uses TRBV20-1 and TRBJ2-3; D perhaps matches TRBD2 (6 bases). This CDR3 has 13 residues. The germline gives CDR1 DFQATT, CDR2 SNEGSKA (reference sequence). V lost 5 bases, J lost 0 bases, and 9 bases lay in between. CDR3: CSARDSSTDTQYF. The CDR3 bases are TGCAGTGCTCGGGACTCCAGCACAGATACGCAGTATTTT.

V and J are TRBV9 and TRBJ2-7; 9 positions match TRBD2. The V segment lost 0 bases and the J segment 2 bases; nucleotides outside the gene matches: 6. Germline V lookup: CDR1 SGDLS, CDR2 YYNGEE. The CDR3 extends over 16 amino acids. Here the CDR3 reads CASSVGGSGGPYEQYF. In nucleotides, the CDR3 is TGTGCCAGCAGCGTAGGGGGTAGCGGGGGCCCCTACGAGCAGTACTTC.